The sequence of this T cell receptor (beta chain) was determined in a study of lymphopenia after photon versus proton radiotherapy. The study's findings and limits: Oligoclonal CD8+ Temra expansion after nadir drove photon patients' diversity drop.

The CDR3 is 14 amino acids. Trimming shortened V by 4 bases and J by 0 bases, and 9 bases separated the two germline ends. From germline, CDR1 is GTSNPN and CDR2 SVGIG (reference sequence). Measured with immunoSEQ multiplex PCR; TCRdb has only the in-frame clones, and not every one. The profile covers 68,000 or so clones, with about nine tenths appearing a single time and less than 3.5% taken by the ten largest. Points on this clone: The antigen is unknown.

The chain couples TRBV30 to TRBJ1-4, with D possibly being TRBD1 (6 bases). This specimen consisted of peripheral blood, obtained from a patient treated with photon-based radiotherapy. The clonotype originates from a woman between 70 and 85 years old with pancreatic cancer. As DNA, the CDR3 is TGTGCCTGGACAGGGGACTCAACTAATGAAAAACTGTTTTTT. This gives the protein CAWTGDSTNEKLFF.